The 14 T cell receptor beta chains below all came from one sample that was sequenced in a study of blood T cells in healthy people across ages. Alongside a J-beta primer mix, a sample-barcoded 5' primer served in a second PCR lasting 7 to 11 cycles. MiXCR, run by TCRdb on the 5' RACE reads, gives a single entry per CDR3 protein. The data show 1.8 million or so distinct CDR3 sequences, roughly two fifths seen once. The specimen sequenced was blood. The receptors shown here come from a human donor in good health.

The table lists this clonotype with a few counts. The CDR3 sequence: CASSLKGQGATGANVLTF. The DNA for the CDR3 is TGTGCCAGCAGCTTAAAGGGACAGGGGGCCACTGGGGCCAACGTCCTGACTTTC. The chain uses TRBV7-3 and TRBJ2-6, with 12 bases that match TRBD1. J lost 2 bases, V lost 1 base, and 3 bases had no gene match. Germline V gives CDR1 SGHTA, CDR2 FQGTGA. The CDR3 totals 18 residues.

As DNA, the CDR3 is TGTGCCAGCAGTGAATGGCAGCCCAGCCTTGATTCACCCCTCCACTTT. Translated, it gives CASSEWQPSLDSPLHF. The chain carries TRBV6-1 and TRBJ1-6; D not certain. The CDR3 length is 16 residues. V shed 2 bases and J shed 8 bases, with 16 bases lying between them. Germline V gene data show CDR1 as MNHNS and CDR2 as SASEGT.

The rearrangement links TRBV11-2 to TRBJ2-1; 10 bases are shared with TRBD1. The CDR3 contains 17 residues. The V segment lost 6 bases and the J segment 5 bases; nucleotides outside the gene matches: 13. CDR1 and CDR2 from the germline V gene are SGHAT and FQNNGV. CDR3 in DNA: TGTGCCAGCAGTCGCCGAGCCGGACAGGGGGGAAACAATGAGCAGTTCTTC. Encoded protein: CASSRRAGQGGNNEQFF.

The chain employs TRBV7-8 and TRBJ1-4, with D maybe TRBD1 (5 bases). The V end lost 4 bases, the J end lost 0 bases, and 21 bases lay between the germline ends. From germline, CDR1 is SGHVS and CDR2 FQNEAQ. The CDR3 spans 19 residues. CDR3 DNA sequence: TGTGCCAGCAGCTCCCCTCTGTCGGGGGTAGATACAACTAATGAAAAACTGTTTTTT. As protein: CASSSPLSGVDTTNEKLFF.

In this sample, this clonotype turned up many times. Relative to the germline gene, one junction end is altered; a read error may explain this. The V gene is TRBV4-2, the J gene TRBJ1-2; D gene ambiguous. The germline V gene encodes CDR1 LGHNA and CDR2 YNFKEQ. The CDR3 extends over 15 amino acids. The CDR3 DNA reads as TGCGCCAGCAGCCAAGATCTGGGGTTCAACTATGGCTACACCTTC. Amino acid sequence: CASSQDLGFNYGYTF.

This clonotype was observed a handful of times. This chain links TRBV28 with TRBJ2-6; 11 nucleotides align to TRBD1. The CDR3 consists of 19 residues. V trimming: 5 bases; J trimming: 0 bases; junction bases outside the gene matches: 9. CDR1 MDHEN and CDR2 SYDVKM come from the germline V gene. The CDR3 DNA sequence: TGTGCCAGCAGTACCTCTTGGGACAGGGGGAACTCTGGGGCCAACGTCCTGACTTTC. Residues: CASSTSWDRGNSGANVLTF.

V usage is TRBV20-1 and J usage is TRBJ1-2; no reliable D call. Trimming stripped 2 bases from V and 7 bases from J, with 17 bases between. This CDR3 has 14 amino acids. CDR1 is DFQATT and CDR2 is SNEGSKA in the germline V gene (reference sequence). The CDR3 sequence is CSARSASAASGYTF. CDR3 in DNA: TGCAGTGCTAGAAGCGCCTCGGCGGCAAGTGGCTACACCTTC.

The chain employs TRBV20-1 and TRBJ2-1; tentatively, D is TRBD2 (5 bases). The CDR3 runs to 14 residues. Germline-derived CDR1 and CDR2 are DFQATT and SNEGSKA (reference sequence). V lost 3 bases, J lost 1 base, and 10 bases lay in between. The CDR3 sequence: CSASIGGSYNEQFF. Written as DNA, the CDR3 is TGCAGTGCTAGCATAGGAGGTTCCTACAATGAGCAGTTCTTC.

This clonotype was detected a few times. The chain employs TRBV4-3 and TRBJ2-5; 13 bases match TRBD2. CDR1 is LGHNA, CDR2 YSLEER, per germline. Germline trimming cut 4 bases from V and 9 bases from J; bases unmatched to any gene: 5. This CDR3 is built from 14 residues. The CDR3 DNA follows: TGCGCCAGCAGCCCACTAGCGGGGGGGCAGGCCCAGTACTTC. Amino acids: CASSPLAGGQAQYF.

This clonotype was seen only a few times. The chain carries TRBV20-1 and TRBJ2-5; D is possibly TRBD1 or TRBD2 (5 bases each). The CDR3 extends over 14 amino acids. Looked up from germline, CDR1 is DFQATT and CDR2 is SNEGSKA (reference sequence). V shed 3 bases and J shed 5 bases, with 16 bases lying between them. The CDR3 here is CSASLPGWGETQYF. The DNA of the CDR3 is TGCAGTGCTAGTCTCCCCGGGTGGGGGGAGACCCAGTACTTC.

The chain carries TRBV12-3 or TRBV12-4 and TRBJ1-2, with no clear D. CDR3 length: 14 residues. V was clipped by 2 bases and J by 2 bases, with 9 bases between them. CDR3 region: CASSLYGSNYGYTF. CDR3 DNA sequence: TGTGCCAGCAGTTTATACGGGAGCAACTATGGCTACACCTTC.

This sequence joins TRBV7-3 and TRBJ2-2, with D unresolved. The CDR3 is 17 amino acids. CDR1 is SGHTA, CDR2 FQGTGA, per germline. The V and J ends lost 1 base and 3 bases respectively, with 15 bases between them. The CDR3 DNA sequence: TGTGCCAGCAGCTTAATGTTAAGTAAGGCAGACACCGGGGAGCTGTTTTTT. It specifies CASSLMLSKADTGELFF.

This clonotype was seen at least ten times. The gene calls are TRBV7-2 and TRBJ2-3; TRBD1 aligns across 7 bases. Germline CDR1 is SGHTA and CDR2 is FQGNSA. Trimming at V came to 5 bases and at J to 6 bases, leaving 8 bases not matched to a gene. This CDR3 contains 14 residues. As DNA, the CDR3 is TGTGCCAGCAGCCTTGGGACAGTTGGGGATACGCAGTATTTT. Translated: CASSLGTVGDTQYF.

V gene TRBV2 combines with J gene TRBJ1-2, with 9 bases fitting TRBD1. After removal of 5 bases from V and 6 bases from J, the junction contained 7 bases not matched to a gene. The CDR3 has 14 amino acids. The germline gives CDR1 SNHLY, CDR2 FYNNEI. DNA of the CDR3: TGTGCCAGCAGTTCCGGGACAGGGACCCATGGCTACACCTTC. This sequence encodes CASSSGTGTHGYTF.